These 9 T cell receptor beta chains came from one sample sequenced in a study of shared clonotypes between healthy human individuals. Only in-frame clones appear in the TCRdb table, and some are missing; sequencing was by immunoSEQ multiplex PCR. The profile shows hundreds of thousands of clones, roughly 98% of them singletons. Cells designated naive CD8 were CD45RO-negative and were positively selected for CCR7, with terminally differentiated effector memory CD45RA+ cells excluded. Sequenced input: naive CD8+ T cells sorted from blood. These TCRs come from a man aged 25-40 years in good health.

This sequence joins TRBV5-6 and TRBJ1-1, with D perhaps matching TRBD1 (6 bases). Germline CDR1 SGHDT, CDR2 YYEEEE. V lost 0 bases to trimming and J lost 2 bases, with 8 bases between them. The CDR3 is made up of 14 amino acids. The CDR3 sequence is CASSLGTANTEAFF. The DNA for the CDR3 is TGTGCCAGCAGCTTGGGGACAGCTAACACTGAAGCTTTCTTT.

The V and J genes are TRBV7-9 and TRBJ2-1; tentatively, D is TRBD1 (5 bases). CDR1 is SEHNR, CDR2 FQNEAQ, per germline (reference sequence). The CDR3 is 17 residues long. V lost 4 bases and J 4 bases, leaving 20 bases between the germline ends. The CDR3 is CASSSPKGRENYNEQFF. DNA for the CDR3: TGTGCCAGCAGCTCCCCCAAAGGCAGGGAAAATTACAATGAGCAGTTCTTC.

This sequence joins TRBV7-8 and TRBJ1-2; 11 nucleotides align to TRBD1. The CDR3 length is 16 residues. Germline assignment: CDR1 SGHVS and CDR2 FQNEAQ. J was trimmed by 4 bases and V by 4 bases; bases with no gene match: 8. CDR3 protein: CASSSAGTGGFYGYTF. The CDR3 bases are TGTGCCAGCAGCTCAGCCGGGACAGGGGGTTTCTATGGCTACACCTTC.

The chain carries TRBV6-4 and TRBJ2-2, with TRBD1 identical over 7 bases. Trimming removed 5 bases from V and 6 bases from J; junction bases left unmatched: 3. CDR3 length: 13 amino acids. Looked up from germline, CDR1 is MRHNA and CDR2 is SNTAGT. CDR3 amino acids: CASSKDRAGELFF. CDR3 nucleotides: TGTGCCAGCAGTAAAGACAGGGCCGGGGAGCTGTTTTTT.

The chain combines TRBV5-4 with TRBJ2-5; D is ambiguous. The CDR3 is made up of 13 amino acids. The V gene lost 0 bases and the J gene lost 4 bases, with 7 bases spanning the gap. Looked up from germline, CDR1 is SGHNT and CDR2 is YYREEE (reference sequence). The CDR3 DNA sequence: TGTGCCAGCAGCTTGGTCCAAGGAGAGACCCAGTACTTC. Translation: CASSLVQGETQYF. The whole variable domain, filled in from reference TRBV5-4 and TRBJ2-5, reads ETGVTQSPTHLIKTRGQQVTLRCSSQSGHNTVSWYQQALGQGPQFIFQYYREEENGRGNFPPRFSGLQFPNYSSELNVNALELDDSALYLCASSLVQGETQYFGPGTRLLVL.

CDR3 DNA sequence: TGTGCCAGCAGTTACTTGGGGGAGAGAGGGGAGACCCAGTACTTC. Translating it yields CASSYLGERGETQYF. This chain uses TRBV6-7 with TRBJ2-5, with D possibly called TRBD1 or TRBD2 (5 bases each). TRBV6-7 qualifies as an ORF whose function is uncertain. The CDR3 spans 15 residues. V was pared by 1 base and J by 5 bases, with 14 bases between.

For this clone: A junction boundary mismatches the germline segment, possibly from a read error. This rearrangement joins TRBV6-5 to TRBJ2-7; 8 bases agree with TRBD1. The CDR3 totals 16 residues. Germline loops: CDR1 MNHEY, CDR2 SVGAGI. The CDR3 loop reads CASSYTHPGQEVPVAF. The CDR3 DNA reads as TGTGCCAGCAGTTACACACATCCGGGACAGGAGGTTCCAGTGGCCTTC.

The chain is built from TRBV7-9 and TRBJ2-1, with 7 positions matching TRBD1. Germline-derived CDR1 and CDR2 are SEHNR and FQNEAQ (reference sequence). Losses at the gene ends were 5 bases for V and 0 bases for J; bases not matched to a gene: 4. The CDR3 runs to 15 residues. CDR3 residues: CASSGRDSSYNEQFF. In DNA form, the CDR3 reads TGTGCCAGCAGCGGCCGGGACAGCTCCTACAATGAGCAGTTCTTC.

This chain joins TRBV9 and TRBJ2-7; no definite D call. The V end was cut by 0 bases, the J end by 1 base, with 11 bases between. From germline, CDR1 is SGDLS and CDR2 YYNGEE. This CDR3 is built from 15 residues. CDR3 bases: TGTGCCAGCAGCGTAGCTCCTTTAGGATCCTACGAGCAGTACTTC. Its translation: CASSVAPLGSYEQYF.